A selection of T cell receptor beta chains follows, all from one sample in a study of cytotoxic CD8 clonotypes in ibrutinib-treated CLL. The method was immunoSEQ multiplex PCR; TCRdb's version includes in-frame clones alone and lacks a portion of them. The sample carries some 150,000 clones, around three quarters recorded once. Sequencing was performed on PBMCs, taken after 12 months of ibrutinib treatment. Source of these receptors: a human donor with chronic lymphocytic leukemia. The CDR3 runs from the conserved cysteine through the conserved F or W. A D gene is named only where the DNA matches it firmly. Rows may omit the clone size; those that give it use once, few, many or a size class.

cdr3_aa	cdr3_nt	d_call	j_call	clone_size	v_call	cdr3_length
CASSQQLTGELFF	TGTGCCAGCAGCCAACAACTCACCGGGGAGCTGTTTTTT	NA	TRBJ2-2	few	TRBV7-3	13
CASSLGPGQGDTQYF	TGTGCCAGCAGCTTAGGGCCGGGACAGGGAGATACGCAGTATTTT	TRBD1	TRBJ2-3	NA	TRBV11-2	15
CASSDRVTEAFF	TGTGCCAGCAGTGACAGGGTCACTGAAGCTTTCTTT	TRBD1	TRBJ1-1	NA	TRBV27	12
CASFIGVNTEAFF	TGTGCCAGTTTTATCGGAGTCAACACTGAAGCTTTCTTT	NA	TRBJ1-1	NA	TRBV27	13
CASSQDPYPYDTQYF	TGCGCCAGCAGCCAAGATCCGTATCCGTACGATACGCAGTATTTT	NA	TRBJ2-3	once	TRBV4-3	15
CASSGQSPVLAGVGTGELFF	TGTGCCAGCAGTGGACAGAGCCCGGTTCTAGCGGGAGTCGGCACCGGGGAGCTGTTTTTT	TRBD2	TRBJ2-2	NA	TRBV9	20
CAWRRAGGSYNEQFF	TGTGCCTGGAGGAGAGCGGGGGGCTCCTACAATGAGCAGTTCTTC	TRBD2	TRBJ2-1	once	TRBV30	15
CSVGGNGYTF	TGCAGCGTTGGAGGGAATGGCTACACCTTC	NA	TRBJ1-2	few	TRBV29-1	10
CAWSRKNTEAFF	TGTGCCTGGAGTCGGAAGAACACTGAAGCTTTCTTT	NA	TRBJ1-1	once	TRBV30	12
CASSHPLAGGPRAGELFF	TGCGCCAGCAGCCACCCACTAGCGGGAGGACCCCGAGCCGGGGAGCTGTTTTTT	TRBD2	TRBJ2-2	NA	TRBV4-1	18
CASTRASGRMDTQYF	TGTGCCAGCACTCGGGCTAGCGGGAGAATGGATACGCAGTATTTT	TRBD2	TRBJ2-3	NA	TRBV9	15
CASSEYSGSSYNEQFF	TGTGCCAGCAGTGAATACAGCGGAAGCTCCTACAATGAGCAGTTCTTC	NA	TRBJ2-1	NA	TRBV25-1	16
CASSGNGLAGVGSYEQYF	TGTGCCAGCAGCGGCAACGGACTAGCGGGAGTTGGCTCCTACGAGCAGTACTTC	TRBD2	TRBJ2-7	NA	TRBV9	18
CASSLARPSSYNEQFF	TGTGCCAGCAGTTTAGCGCGTCCAAGCTCCTACAATGAGCAGTTCTTC	NA	TRBJ2-1	NA	TRBV6-5	16
CASSIPPDRDSNYGYTF	TGTGCCAGTAGTATACCCCCGGACAGAGACTCTAACTATGGCTACACCTTC	NA	TRBJ1-2	NA	TRBV19	17
CASSRRVVSNYGYTF	TGTGCCAGCAGCCGGCGTGTGGTCAGCAACTATGGCTACACCTTC	NA	TRBJ1-2	NA	TRBV28	15
CASSLYLGRHEQYF	TGTGCCAGCAGCTTGTATTTAGGGCGTCACGAGCAGTACTTC	NA	TRBJ2-7	NA	TRBV11-2	14
CASSPTSGSVSYNEQFF	TGCGCCAGCAGCCCGACTAGCGGGAGTGTCTCCTACAATGAGCAGTTCTTC	TRBD2	TRBJ2-1	NA	TRBV5-1	17
CASSFQRGDTQYF	TGTGCCAGCAGCTTTCAGCGGGGGGATACGCAGTATTTT	TRBD2	TRBJ2-3	NA	TRBV7-9	13
CASSLGENQPQHF	TGTGCCAGCAGCTTGGGGGAGAATCAGCCCCAGCATTTT	NA	TRBJ1-5	once	TRBV7-2	13
CASSRDGTGVSYEQYF	TGCGCCAGCAGCCGAGACGGGACAGGGGTTTCCTACGAGCAGTACTTC	TRBD1	TRBJ2-7	NA	TRBV4-1	16
CAWTMSAETQYF	TGTGCCTGGACTATGTCTGCGGAGACCCAGTACTTC	NA	TRBJ2-5	NA	TRBV30	12
CASSEALVVYEQYF	TGTGCCAGCAGTGAAGCGCTAGTGGTCTACGAGCAGTACTTC	NA	TRBJ2-7	NA	TRBV2	14
CATRKEYGSYHEQYF	TGTGCCACCAGAAAAGAATATGGGAGCTACCACGAGCAGTACTTC	NA	TRBJ2-7	NA	TRBV15	15
CASSPQSGPYGYTF	TGTGCCAGCAGTCCACAGAGCGGGCCCTATGGCTACACCTTC	NA	TRBJ1-2	NA	TRBV28	14
CASSLDKMSTDTQYF	TGTGCCAGCAGCTTGGACAAGATGAGCACAGATACGCAGTATTTT	NA	TRBJ2-3	NA	TRBV5-4	15
CASSLPPEAFF	TGTGCCAGCAGCTTGCCCCCTGAAGCTTTCTTT	NA	TRBJ1-1	NA	TRBV5-5	11
CASSQAPWTSGIYEQYF	TGTGCCAGCAGCCAAGCCCCTTGGACTAGCGGGATTTACGAGCAGTACTTC	TRBD2	TRBJ2-7	NA	TRBV4-2	17
CASSQEGGGTYNEQFF	TGTGCCAGCAGCCAAGAAGGCGGCGGGACCTACAATGAGCAGTTCTTC	NA	TRBJ2-1	NA	TRBV4-2	16
CATSRGGRGQGYYGYTF	TGTGCCACCAGCAGAGGGGGCAGGGGACAGGGGTACTATGGCTACACCTTC	TRBD1	TRBJ1-2	NA	TRBV15	17
CASSPNSGYGINYGYTF	TGCGCCAGCAGCCCCAATTCGGGTTACGGCATAAACTATGGCTACACCTTC	NA	TRBJ1-2	NA	TRBV5-1	17
CASSLAGTIVHEQFF	TGTGCCAGCAGCTTGGCCGGGACTATAGTTCATGAGCAGTTCTTC	TRBD2	TRBJ2-1	NA	TRBV5-4	15
CASRGQGAGTDTQYF	TGTGCCAGCAGAGGACAGGGGGCAGGCACAGATACGCAGTATTTT	TRBD1	TRBJ2-3	NA	TRBV6-5	15
CSVVGRGGTDTQYF	TGCAGCGTTGTTGGACGGGGTGGCACAGATACGCAGTATTTT	NA	TRBJ2-3	NA	TRBV29-1	14
CASSRFYTDTQYF	TGTGCCAGCAGCCGATTCTACACAGATACGCAGTATTTT	NA	TRBJ2-3	NA	TRBV7-9	13
CASSHRGQGVIKYGYTF	TGTGCCAGCAGCCACCGGGGACAGGGGGTTATCAAGTATGGCTACACCTTC	TRBD1	TRBJ1-2	few	TRBV4-2	17
CASGLGTNTGELFF	TGCGCCAGCGGGCTGGGGACGAACACCGGGGAGCTGTTTTTT	NA	TRBJ2-2	NA	TRBV10-1	14
CASSSWDSGKTSYEQYF	TGTGCCAGCAGCAGTTGGGACAGCGGAAAAACTTCCTACGAGCAGTACTTC	TRBD1	TRBJ2-7	NA	TRBV7-2	17
CASSSGPTPYEQYF	TGTGCCAGCAGCTCAGGTCCTACTCCCTACGAGCAGTACTTC	NA	TRBJ2-7	NA	TRBV11-2	14
CASSEQGNYGYTF	TGTGCCAGCAGTGAACAGGGAAACTATGGCTACACCTTC	NA	TRBJ1-2	few	TRBV6-5	13
CASSTPPNGYTF	TGTGCCAGTAGTACCCCCCCCAATGGCTACACCTTC	NA	TRBJ1-2	NA	TRBV19	12
CASSEVSPSGEQYF	TGTGCCAGCAGTGAAGTTAGTCCCTCAGGCGAGCAGTACTTC	NA	TRBJ2-7	once	TRBV2	14
CASSEKRDRSLNGYTF	TGCGCCAGCAGCGAGAAACGGGACAGAAGCTTAAATGGCTACACCTTC	TRBD1	TRBJ1-2	NA	TRBV10-1	16
CASRFQQGIPYEQYF	TGTGCCAGCAGATTTCAACAGGGAATACCTTACGAGCAGTACTTC	NA	TRBJ2-7	NA	TRBV27	15
CASSQPGQPSSYNEQFF	TGTGCCAGCAGCCAACCGGGACAGCCGAGCTCCTACAATGAGCAGTTCTTC	TRBD1	TRBJ2-1	NA	TRBV5-6	17
CASSQATRLAGGPSYEQYF	TGCGCCAGCAGCCAAGCTACTCGACTAGCGGGAGGGCCGTCTTACGAGCAGTACTTC	TRBD2	TRBJ2-7	once	TRBV4-1	19
CAWNNRDRGYEQYF	TGTGCCTGGAATAACCGGGACAGGGGGTACGAGCAGTACTTC	TRBD1	TRBJ2-7	NA	TRBV30	14
CASSPTSGAGNYGYTF	TGCGCCAGCAGTCCCACCTCGGGGGCGGGTAACTATGGCTACACCTTC	NA	TRBJ1-2	NA	TRBV5-1	16
CASSLSSSGKYEQYF	TGTGCCAGCAGCTTAAGTTCTAGCGGGAAGTACGAGCAGTACTTC	TRBD2	TRBJ2-7	many	TRBV7-9	15
CASSDRGTGGLFEQYF	TGTGCCAGCAGTGATCGGGGGACAGGAGGGCTGTTCGAGCAGTACTTC	TRBD1	TRBJ2-7	NA	TRBV6-1	16
CASSLGLAGGETQYF	TGTGCCAGCAGCTTAGGGCTAGCGGGAGGAGAGACCCAGTACTTC	TRBD2	TRBJ2-5	NA	TRBV7-9	15
CASSLEPGQGTDTQYF	TGCGCCAGCAGCTTGGAGCCGGGACAGGGCACAGATACGCAGTATTTT	TRBD1	TRBJ2-3	NA	TRBV5-1	16
CASSLAPTGYHQPQHF	TGTGCCAGCAGCTTAGCCCCTACAGGGTATCATCAGCCCCAGCATTTT	NA	TRBJ1-5	NA	TRBV7-2	16
CASSPSSYGYTF	TGTGCCAGCAGCCCTAGTTCATATGGCTACACCTTC	NA	TRBJ1-2	NA	TRBV28	12
CASSVLYGLEQFF	TGTGCCAGCAGTGTACTATACGGGTTAGAGCAGTTCTTC	NA	TRBJ2-1	few	TRBV6-1	13
CASSLDSGVGNEQFF	TGTGCCAGCAGCTTAGATTCGGGGGTAGGCAATGAGCAGTTCTTC	NA	TRBJ2-1	NA	TRBV7-7	15
CASSVGASGIRDNEQFF	TGTGCCAGCAGCGTAGGGGCTAGCGGGATCCGTGACAATGAGCAGTTCTTC	TRBD2	TRBJ2-1	NA	TRBV9	17
CASSLEQQETQYF	TGTGCCAGCAGCTTAGAACAGCAAGAGACCCAGTACTTC	NA	TRBJ2-5	NA	TRBV7-8	13
CASSPGQGNLVYGYTF	TGTGCCAGCAGCCCGGGACAGGGGAACCTAGTTTATGGCTACACCTTC	TRBD1	TRBJ1-2	NA	TRBV14	16
CASSASGSQFNNEQFF	TGTGCCAGTAGTGCTAGCGGGAGCCAGTTTAATAATGAGCAGTTCTTC	TRBD2	TRBJ2-1	NA	TRBV19	16